Following are 6 T cell receptor beta chains from one sample sequenced in a study of beta chain features in type 1 diabetes. Study results and caveats: Shorter TCRB CDR3s, moderately but significantly so, were found in Type 1 diabetes patients in all four CD4+ subsets.

The study reverse transcribed the entire isolated RNA, so it sequenced expressed TCRB transcripts. Profiling relied on immunoSEQ multiplex PCR, and the TCRdb table lists in-frame clones only, not all of them. The sample lists under 300,000 clones, approximately 11% occurring once. Antigens of these TCRs are unknown. Sequenced input: naive CD4+ T cells from blood. These receptors came from a young man with type 1 diabetes.

The V and J genes are TRBV9 and TRBJ1-2; 7 bases are a match to TRBD1. CDR1 is SGDLS and CDR2 is YYNGEE in the germline V gene. The CDR3 loop spans 15 amino acids. The ends lost 4 bases at V and 6 bases at J; junction bases unmatched: 12. The CDR3: CASSSPKQGLNGYTF. CDR3 coding DNA: TGTGCCAGCAGCTCTCCCAAACAGGGGCTTAATGGCTACACCTTC.

This sequence joins TRBV7-3 and TRBJ2-1; 7 bases map to TRBD1. CDR3 length: 13 amino acids. The germline gives CDR1 SGHTA, CDR2 FQGTGA. V shed 4 bases and J 7 bases; nucleotides not matched to a gene: 4. CDR3 coding DNA: TGTGCCAGCAGCTCGGGACAGACGAATGAGCAGTTCTTC. Its translation: CASSSGQTNEQFF.

The V gene is TRBV4-2, the J gene TRBJ2-7; perhaps TRBD1 as D (6 bases). With 1 base removed from V and 5 bases from J, the gap between germline ends came to 12 bases. Germline V gene sequence: CDR1 LGHNA, CDR2 YNFKEQ. The CDR3 covers 14 residues. CDR3 nucleotides: TGTGCCAGCAGCCAAGTGGGGGCAGACAACGAGCAGTACTTC. Protein: CASSQVGADNEQYF.

The rearrangement joins TRBV20-1 to TRBJ2-7; D is ambiguous. The CDR3 length is 11 residues. From germline, CDR1 is DFQATT and CDR2 SNEGSKA (reference sequence). V dropped 3 bases and J dropped 6 bases, with 9 bases sitting between them. This CDR3 reads CSASRLVEQYF. The CDR3 bases are TGCAGTGCTAGTCGGCTAGTCGAGCAGTACTTC.

This clone turned up a few times. The rearrangement uses TRBV5-1 and TRBJ2-3; 8 bases align to TRBD2. This CDR3 contains 16 residues. Germline V lookup: CDR1 SGHRS, CDR2 YFSETQ. V was clipped by 4 bases and J by 6 bases; unmatched bases: 13. CDR3 amino acids: CASSPPGTLAGDTQYF. CDR3 in DNA: TGCGCCAGCAGCCCACCTGGGACTTTAGCGGGGGATACGCAGTATTTT.

V and J are TRBV27 and TRBJ1-2; D unresolved. V lost 5 bases to trimming and J lost 2 bases, with 12 bases between them. Germline-derived CDR1 and CDR2 are MNHEY and SMNVEV (reference sequence). This CDR3 has 14 amino acids. The CDR3 sequence: CASSRFDGNYGYTF. In nucleotides, the CDR3 is TGTGCCAGCAGTCGCTTCGACGGGAACTATGGCTACACCTTC.